Listed here are 19 T cell receptor beta chains from one sample, sequenced in a study of T cells after posttransplantation cyclophosphamide. Data came from immunoSEQ multiplex PCR; TCRdb stores just in-frame clones and leaves some out. Of 30,000 or so clones in the sample, 86% were seen once. The sequencing input was PBMCs. Receptors were obtained from a man between 45 and 60 years old.

The V and J genes are TRBV30 and TRBJ1-4; D is unclear. V was clipped by 3 bases and J by 0 bases, with 14 bases between them. Germline CDR1 GTSNPN, CDR2 SVGIG (reference sequence). The CDR3 consists of 16 residues. CDR3 sequence reads: CAWSAGGFATNEKLFF. The CDR3 DNA reads as TGTGCCTGGAGCGCTGGAGGATTCGCAACTAATGAAAAACTGTTTTTT.

The chain combines TRBV5-6 with TRBJ2-7, with D possibly TRBD1 on 6 matching bases. This CDR3 region has 15 residues. Germline loops: CDR1 SGHDT, CDR2 YYEEEE. The V gene lost 4 bases and the J gene lost 3 bases, with 17 bases spanning the gap. This CDR3 is CASSAGRRGSYEQYF. In nucleotides, the CDR3 is TGTGCCAGCAGCGCCGGACGCAGGGGAAGCTACGAGCAGTACTTC. Full variable domain (rest looked up from reference TRBV5-6 and TRBJ2-7): DAGVTQSPTHLIKTRGQQVTLRCSPKSGHDTVSWYQQALGQGPQFIFQYYEEEERQRGNFPDRFSGHQFPNYSSELNVNALLLGDSALYLCASSAGRRGSYEQYFGPGTRLTVT.

This clone was detected once. This chain uses TRBV6-5 with TRBJ2-5; possible D gene TRBD2, 6 bases. V was trimmed by 0 bases and J by 7 bases, leaving 15 bases between them. CDR3 length: 15 residues. Germline CDR1 is MNHEY and CDR2 is SVGAGI. The CDR3 region is CASSYSATSGGTQYF. The CDR3 coding sequence is TGTGCCAGCAGTTACTCAGCGACTAGTGGGGGGACCCAGTACTTC.

This CDR3 is CASSLGRLAGLGQETQYF. The CDR3 nucleotides are TGTGCCAGCAGCTTAGGCCGACTAGCGGGCCTCGGCCAAGAGACCCAGTACTTC. The genes are TRBV11-2 and TRBJ2-5, with 10 nucleotides matching TRBD2. Germline V gene lookup returns CDR1 SGHAT and CDR2 FQNNGV. The J segment lost 1 base and the V segment lost 1 base, leaving 9 bases of the junction unmatched. The CDR3 has 18 residues.

In regard to this clone: The junction departs from germline at one end; a sequencing error may be responsible. The chain employs TRBV6-5 and TRBJ2-1; a weak D match, TRBD2 (7 bases). CDR1 is MNHEY and CDR2 is SVGAGI in the germline V gene. The CDR3 sequence is 12 residues long. The DNA for the CDR3 is TGTGCCAGCATTGGGAGGGACAATGAGCGGTTCTTC. It codes for CASIGRDNERFF.

The CDR3 sequence is CASSLFVRAALDEQFF. The CDR3, as DNA: TGTGCCAGCAGCTTATTTGTGCGGGCGGCCCTTGATGAGCAGTTCTTC. The chain combines TRBV7-3 with TRBJ2-1, with D maybe TRBD2 (5 bases). This CDR3 comprises 16 residues. With 2 bases removed from V and 8 bases from J, the gap between germline ends came to 19 bases. Germline CDR1 is SGHTA and CDR2 is FQGTGA.

The chain has TRBV6-1 and TRBJ2-7; no clear D. The CDR3 totals 11 residues. V was trimmed by 2 bases and J by 6 bases, leaving 5 bases between them. Germline CDR1 is MNHNS and CDR2 is SASEGT. The CDR3 DNA reads TGTGCCAGCAGTGAATTGAGCGAGCAGTACTTC. Translated, it gives CASSELSEQYF.

V usage is TRBV28 and J usage is TRBJ1-2; the D is unclear. Germline V gives CDR1 MDHEN, CDR2 SYDVKM. The CDR3 totals 15 residues. V was clipped by 7 bases and J by 0 bases, with 15 bases between them. CDR3 nucleotide sequence: TGTGCCAGCACTCTTCCCGTGGGAGCTAACTATGGCTACACCTTC. This translates into CASTLPVGANYGYTF.

J is TRBJ1-2 and V is TRBV6-1; 10 bases agree with TRBD1. The germline CDR1 and CDR2 sequences are MNHNS and SASEGT. The CDR3 spans 13 residues. Losses at the gene ends were 8 bases for V and 5 bases for J; bases not matched to a gene: 5. CDR3 DNA: TGTGCCAGCCACGGGACAGGGGCGTATGGCTACACCTTC. It translates to CASHGTGAYGYTF.

The chain combines TRBV28 with TRBJ2-7; 8 nucleotides line up with TRBD2. The length of the CDR3 is 15 residues. Germline V CDR1 and CDR2: MDHEN, SYDVKM. Trimming cost V 4 bases and J 4 bases; bases outside gene matches: 9. The CDR3 is CASSSRGGTKYEQYF. The CDR3 DNA reads as TGTGCCAGCAGTTCCCGGGGGGGAACGAAGTACGAGCAGTACTTC.

This chain joins TRBV25-1 and TRBJ2-1, with 14 bases matching TRBD2. CDR1 and CDR2 (germline): MGHDK, SYGVNS. The CDR3 runs to 16 residues. The junction had 6 bases not matched to a gene; V was cut back by 4 bases and J by 7 bases. The CDR3 DNA reads as TGTGCCAGCAGTGGAACGACTAGCGGGAGGGCAAATGAGCAGTTCTTC. Translated, it gives CASSGTTSGRANEQFF.

The rearrangement links TRBV5-5 to TRBJ1-1; 7 positions match TRBD1. Germline assignment: CDR1 SGHKS and CDR2 YYEKEE (reference sequence). This CDR3 is 13 amino acids long. Trimming took 0 bases from V and 8 from J; bases not matched to a gene: 4. The CDR3 protein is CASSLGQGSEAFF. For the CDR3, the DNA is TGTGCCAGCAGCTTGGGACAGGGATCAGAAGCTTTCTTT.

This rearrangement joins TRBV5-1 to TRBJ1-5; no clear D gene. The germline CDR1 and CDR2 sequences are SGHRS and YFSETQ. The CDR3 has 15 residues. V was pared by 4 bases and J by 3 bases, with 14 bases between. CDR3 amino acids: CASSVLGGVNQPQHF. CDR3 DNA sequence: TGCGCCAGCAGCGTTTTAGGAGGAGTCAATCAGCCCCAGCATTTT.

Written as DNA, the CDR3 is TGCGCCAGCAGCCAAAGGACTAGCGGCCTCACAGATACGCAGTATTTT. Protein sequence: CASSQRTSGLTDTQYF. J is TRBJ2-3 and V is TRBV4-1, with 10 nucleotides matching TRBD2. This CDR3 spans 16 amino acids. V was clipped by 2 bases and J by 2 bases; unmatched bases: 4. Germline CDR1 is MGHRA and CDR2 is YSYEKL.

The chain links TRBV7-2 to TRBJ1-1; D is uncertain. The V gene's germline CDR1 is SGHTA and CDR2 FQGNSA. CDR3 size: 13 residues. V shed 3 bases and J shed 1 base, with 6 bases lying between them. The chain's CDR3 is CASSFLSNTEAFF. In DNA form, the CDR3 reads TGTGCCAGCAGCTTTCTCTCGAACACTGAAGCTTTCTTT.

The genes are TRBV6-5 and TRBJ2-2; tentatively, D is TRBD2 (5 bases). V was shortened by 0 bases and J by 0 bases, with 5 bases between the two germline ends. Germline V gene data show CDR1 as MNHEY and CDR2 as SVGAGI. CDR3 size: 15 residues. CDR3 nucleotide sequence: TGTGCCAGCAGTTACTCGACTACGAACACCGGGGAGCTGTTTTTT. It specifies CASSYSTTNTGELFF.

This sequence joins TRBV4-3 and TRBJ2-5; unclear D gene. The CDR3 covers 15 residues. The V end was cut by 4 bases, the J end by 0 bases, with 12 bases between. Germline V gives CDR1 LGHNA, CDR2 YSLEER. This CDR3 is CASSPLWANQETQYF. Here the CDR3 DNA reads TGCGCCAGCAGCCCGTTATGGGCAAACCAAGAGACCCAGTACTTC.

V and J are TRBV5-1 and TRBJ2-1; maybe TRBD2 (6 bases). Trimming shortened V by 4 bases and J by 9 bases, and 14 bases separated the two germline ends. Germline lookup yields CDR1 SGHRS and CDR2 YFSETQ. The CDR3 is 13 residues long. The CDR3 DNA is TGCGCCAGCAGCACCGGGACTCTGGGTGAGCAGTTCTTC. Its protein product is CASSTGTLGEQFF.

This chain connects TRBV5-1 to TRBJ2-5, with 7 bases aligning to TRBD1. J gave up 0 bases and V 3 bases, and 5 bases lay outside the gene matches. Germline V gene data show CDR1 as SGHRS and CDR2 as YFSETQ. The CDR3 covers 15 residues. CDR3 DNA sequence: TGCGCCAGCAGCTCGGGACAGCCGAACCAAGAGACCCAGTACTTC. This encodes CASSSGQPNQETQYF. The full variable domain, with the rest looked up from reference TRBV5-1 and TRBJ2-5, is KAGVTQTPRYLIKTRGQQVTLSCSPISGHRSVSWYQQTPGQGLQFLFEYFSETQRNKGNFPGRFSGRQFSNSRSEMNVSTLELGDSALYLCASSSGQPNQETQYFGPGTRLLVL.